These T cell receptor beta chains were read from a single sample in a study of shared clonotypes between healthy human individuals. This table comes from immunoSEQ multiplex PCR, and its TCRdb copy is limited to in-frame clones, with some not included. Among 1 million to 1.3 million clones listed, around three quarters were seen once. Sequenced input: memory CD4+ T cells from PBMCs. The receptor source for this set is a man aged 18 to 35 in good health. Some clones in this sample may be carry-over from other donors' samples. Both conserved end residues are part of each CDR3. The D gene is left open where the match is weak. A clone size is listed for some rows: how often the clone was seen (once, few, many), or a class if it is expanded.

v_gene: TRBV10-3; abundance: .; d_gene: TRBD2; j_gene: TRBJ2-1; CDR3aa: CAISLSSGAGDINEQFF; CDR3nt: TGTGCCATCAGTCTCTCGTCCGGGGCGGGAGATATAAATGAGCAGTTCTTC
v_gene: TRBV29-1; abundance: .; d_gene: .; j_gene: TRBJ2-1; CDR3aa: CSVEDGGSQLQFF; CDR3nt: TGCAGCGTTGAAGACGGTGGCAGCCAATTGCAGTTCTTC
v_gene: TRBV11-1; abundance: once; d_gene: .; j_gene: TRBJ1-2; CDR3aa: CASSLGTAYGYTF; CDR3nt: TGTGCCAGCAGCTTAGGGACTGCCTATGGCTACACCTTC
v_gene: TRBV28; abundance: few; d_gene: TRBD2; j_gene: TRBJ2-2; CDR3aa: CASIPSGRNTGELFF; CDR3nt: TGTGCCAGCATCCCTAGCGGCAGGAACACCGGGGAGCTGTTTTTT
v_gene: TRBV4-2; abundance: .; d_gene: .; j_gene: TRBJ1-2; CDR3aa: CASSQDANYGYTF; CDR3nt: TGTGCCAGCAGCCAAGACGCGAACTATGGCTACACCTTC
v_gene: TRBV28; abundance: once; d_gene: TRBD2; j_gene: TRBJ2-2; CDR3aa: CASRPGLAGAGELFF; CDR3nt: TGTGCCAGCAGGCCGGGACTAGCGGGAGCCGGGGAGCTGTTTTTT
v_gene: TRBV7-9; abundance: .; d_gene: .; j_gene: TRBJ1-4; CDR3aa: CASSHYQAATNEKLFF; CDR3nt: TGTGCCAGCAGCCACTACCAGGCCGCAACTAATGAAAAACTGTTTTTT
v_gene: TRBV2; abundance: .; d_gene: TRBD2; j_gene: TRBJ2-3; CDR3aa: CASSVAGGTRTDTQYF; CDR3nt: TGTGCCAGCTCCGTGGCGGGAGGTACCCGCACAGATACGCAGTATTTT
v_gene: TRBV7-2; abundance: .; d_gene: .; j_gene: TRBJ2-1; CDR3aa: CASSRDRSYNEQFF; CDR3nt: TGTGCCAGCAGCAGAGACAGGTCATACAATGAGCAGTTCTTC
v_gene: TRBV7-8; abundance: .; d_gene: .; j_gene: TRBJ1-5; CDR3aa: CASSLARVGNQPQHF; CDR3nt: TGTGCCAGCAGCTTAGCTAGGGTCGGCAATCAGCCCCAGCATTTT
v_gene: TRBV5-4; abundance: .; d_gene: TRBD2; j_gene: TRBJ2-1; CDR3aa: CASSLTSGRASNEQFF; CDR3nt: TGTGCCAGCAGCCTGACTAGCGGGAGGGCCTCCAATGAGCAGTTCTTC
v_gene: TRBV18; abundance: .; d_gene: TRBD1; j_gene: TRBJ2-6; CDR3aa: CASFSGTGRSGANVLTF; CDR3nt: TGTGCCAGCTTTTCCGGGACAGGGCGCTCTGGGGCCAACGTCCTGACTTTC
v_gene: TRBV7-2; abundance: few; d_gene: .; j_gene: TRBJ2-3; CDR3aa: CASSPSTTDTQYF; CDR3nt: TGTGCCAGCAGCCCCTCGACCACAGATACGCAGTATTTT
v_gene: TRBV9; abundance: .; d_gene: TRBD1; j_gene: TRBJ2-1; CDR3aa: CASSVGQGAYNEQFF; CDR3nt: TGTGCCAGCAGCGTAGGACAGGGGGCCTACAATGAGCAGTTCTTC
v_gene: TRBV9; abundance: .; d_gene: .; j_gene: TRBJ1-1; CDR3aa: CASSGNIADTEAFF; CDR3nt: TGTGCCAGCAGCGGGAACATTGCGGACACTGAAGCTTTCTTT
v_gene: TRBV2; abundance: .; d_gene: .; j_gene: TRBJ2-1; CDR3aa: CASSVTWRATYNEQFF; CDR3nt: TGTGCCAGCAGTGTAACGTGGCGGGCAACCTACAATGAGCAGTTCTTC